The clone carrying this T cell receptor beta chain appeared once. The antigen is undetermined. This sample is drawn from a study of blood T cells in healthy people across ages. CDR3 size: 12 residues. The germline V and J ends were trimmed by 6 bases and 4 bases, with 8 bases remaining between them. CDR1 is MNHEY, CDR2 SMNVEV, per germline (reference sequence). Overall study findings and caveats: The long-lived group displayed more naive CD4+ cells, plus higher diversity, than the aged donors did. In older individuals, TCR beta diversity per million T cells was lower, falling roughly linearly with age.

Together with a sample-barcoded 5' primer, a J-beta primer mix was included in a second PCR lasting roughly 6 to 12 cycles. TCRdb independently ran MiXCR on the 5' RACE reads; one entry per CDR3 protein. The table has about a million distinct CDR3 sequences, roughly half seen once. Each sample yielded at least 6 million isolated PBMCs. The total RNA that was extracted per sample amounted to at least 5 micrograms. The rearrangement uses TRBV27 and TRBJ2-3; D is undetermined. Source material: blood. The sequence derives from an older woman in good health. CDR3 residues: CASRGISDTQYF. The CDR3 DNA sequence: TGTGCCAGCAGAGGGATCTCAGATACGCAGTATTTT.